A selection of T cell receptor beta chains follows, all from one sample in a study of T-cell reconstitution after alpha-beta-depleted transplantation in children. Using its own MiXCR run on the PCR reads, TCRdb lists one record per CDR3 protein. The sample yields approximately 200,000 distinct CDR3 sequences, roughly 6.5% seen once. The input for sequencing was PBMCs, taken before TCRalphabeta/CD19-depleted stem cell transplant. The receptors come from a girl in the first two years of life with combined immunodeficiency, due to receive a stem cell transplant. The CDR3 runs from the conserved cysteine through the conserved F or W. D genes are given only for firm matches. A row's size may be missing; if present it is once, few, many or a size class.

TRBV29-1,TRBJ2-1,many,.,TGCAGCGTCCCTTCAGCGTTGAGCTCCTACAATGAGCAGTTCTTC,CSVPSALSSYNEQFF
TRBV4-1,TRBJ2-5,.,.,TGCGCCAGCAGCCAAGGGCCAGAAGAGACCCAGTACTTC,CASSQGPEETQYF
TRBV7-2,TRBJ1-5,many,.,TGTGCCAGCAGCTTAATGGTGGCGAGCAATCAGCCCCAGCATTTT,CASSLMVASNQPQHF
TRBV5-5,TRBJ2-1,many,TRBD2,TGTGCCAGCAGTTCTAGCGGGGTATACAATGAGCAGTTCTTC,CASSSSGVYNEQFF
TRBV7-8,TRBJ2-5,many,TRBD1,TGTGCCAGCAGCTTTCCTATATGGGACAGAGAGACCCAGTACTTC,CASSFPIWDRETQYF
TRBV29-1,TRBJ2-7,many,TRBD2,TGCAGCGCGCGCCTAGCGGGAGAAAACGAGCAGTACTTC,CSARLAGENEQYF
TRBV12-3/TRBV12-4,TRBJ1-4,few,.,TGTGCCAGCAGTTTTATCGCGGGGGATACTAATGAAAAACTGTTTTTT,CASSFIAGDTNEKLFF
TRBV7-2,TRBJ2-2,many,TRBD1,TGTGCCAGCAGCTTGACAGGGGGCGCGAACACCGGGGAGCTGTTTTTT,CASSLTGGANTGELFF
TRBV5-1,TRBJ2-5,many,TRBD2,TGCGCCAGCAGCGGAGGGACTAGCGGAGAGACCCAGTACTTC,CASSGGTSGETQYF
TRBV28,TRBJ1-2,many,.,TGTGCCAGCAGTCCATACAGGCCCACGGGCTATGGCTACACCTTC,CASSPYRPTGYGYTF
TRBV28,TRBJ1-1,many,.,TGTGCCAGCAGGAGAAAAATGAACACTGAAGCTTTCTTT,CASRRKMNTEAFF
TRBV3-1,TRBJ2-7,many,TRBD2,TGTGCCAGCAGCCCGACTAGCGGGGGGCTCTTCAGGGTATTC,CASSPTSGGLFRVF
TRBV6-1,TRBJ2-7,.,TRBD2,TGTGCCAGCACACCCGGACTAGCGGGAGTTTACGAGCAGTACTTC,CASTPGLAGVYEQYF
TRBV20-1,TRBJ2-5,many,.,TGCAGTGCTCGAAGAATCTGGTCCGACCAAGAGACCCAGTACTTC,CSARRIWSDQETQYF
TRBV30,TRBJ2-3,many,.,TGTGCCGGAACGGGCGGGAAACAGGTTCTCACAGATACGCAGTATTTT,CAGTGGKQVLTDTQYF
TRBV20-1,TRBJ2-3,many,.,TGCAGTGCTAGAGAGTACACAGATACGCAGTATTTT,CSAREYTDTQYF
TRBV7-3,TRBJ1-1,many,.,TGTGCCAGCAGCTTAATGGGTATCAGGATGAACACTGAAGCTTTCTTT,CASSLMGIRMNTEAFF
TRBV20-1,TRBJ2-7,many,TRBD2,TGCAGTGCTAGAGATAGGGCGGGGGTCTACGAGCAGTACTTC,CSARDRAGVYEQYF
TRBV24-1,TRBJ2-3,many,TRBD1,TGTGCCACCAGTGACCATCCCGCGACAGGGGCTAGCACAGATACGCAGTATTTT,CATSDHPATGASTDTQYF
TRBV6-2/TRBV6-3,TRBJ2-2,many,.,TGTGCCAGCAGTTCTACAGGGTCCGACACCGGGGAGCTGTTTTTT,CASSSTGSDTGELFF
TRBV4-3,TRBJ2-5,many,TRBD1,TGCGCCAGCAGCCAAGGGGGGACAGGGCAAGAGACCCAGTACTTC,CASSQGGTGQETQYF
TRBV29-1,TRBJ2-7,many,.,TGCAGCGTTGGGGGGACATATGGTTACGAGCAGTACTTC,CSVGGTYGYEQYF
TRBV4-3,TRBJ2-1,many,TRBD2,TGCGCCAGCAGCCAAGCAGGACTAGAATTGCCCGAGCAGTTCTTC,CASSQAGLELPEQFF
TRBV6-5,TRBJ2-1,many,TRBD2,TGTGCCAGCAGTTACTCGAGCGGGAGGGCCCGGGACAATGAGCAGTTCTTC,CASSYSSGRARDNEQFF
TRBV27,TRBJ2-1,few,TRBD1,TGTGCCAGCACCACAGGGGGCAATGAGCAGTTCTTC,CASTTGGNEQFF
TRBV29-1,TRBJ1-2,many,.,TGCAGCGTCGTCCCAGGGGAACGATATTATGGCTACACCTTC,CSVVPGERYYGYTF
TRBV4-3,TRBJ2-1,many,.,TGCGCCAGCAGCCAAAGGGGCCAGGGGCAATACAATGAGCAGTTCTTC,CASSQRGQGQYNEQFF
TRBV3-1,TRBJ2-2,few,.,TGTGCCAGCAGCCAAGATCCAGGGGCGAACACCGGGGAGCTGTTTTTT,CASSQDPGANTGELFF
TRBV29-1,TRBJ2-2,.,TRBD2,TGCAGCGCGTTGATACCGACCTCTAGCGGGAGTAACACCGGGGAGCTGTTTTTT,CSALIPTSSGSNTGELFF
TRBV20-1,TRBJ2-3,many,TRBD2,TGCAGTGCTTTAAACGGACTAGCGGATGTCACAGATACGCAGTATTTT,CSALNGLADVTDTQYF
TRBV12-3/TRBV12-4,TRBJ2-1,many,.,TGTGCCAGCAGTTTAATGGACAATGAGCAGTTCTTC,CASSLMDNEQFF
TRBV29-1,TRBJ1-4,many,.,TGCAGCGTTGTCAGTAATGAAAAACTGTTTTTT,CSVVSNEKLFF
TRBV14,TRBJ2-2,many,TRBD2,TGTGCCAGCAGCCGTAGACTAGCACTGAACACCGGGGAGCTGTTTTTT,CASSRRLALNTGELFF
TRBV2,TRBJ2-1,many,.,TGTGCCAACGAGGGTGAAAATAACCTCGTGGGGAATGAGCAGTTCTTC,CANEGENNLVGNEQFF
TRBV14,TRBJ2-7,.,.,TGTGCCAGCAGCCATTCGTCTAGTAACTTCTACGAGCAGTACTTC,CASSHSSSNFYEQYF
TRBV9,TRBJ2-1,many,.,TGTGCCAGCAGCGTATTTCAGGGATGGAGCAATGAGCAGTTCTTC,CASSVFQGWSNEQFF
TRBV21-1,TRBJ2-7,many,.,TGTGCCAGCAGCAAAGGGTCCTACGAGCAGTACTTC,CASSKGSYEQYF
TRBV7-6,TRBJ2-7,many,.,TGTGCCAGCAGCTTAGGAGTCGGGACCTACGAGCAGTACTTC,CASSLGVGTYEQYF
TRBV16,TRBJ1-1,many,TRBD1,TGTGCCAGCAGTCGTCGGACAGGGGGCGGTGAAGCTTTCTTT,CASSRRTGGGEAFF
TRBV28,TRBJ1-2,.,TRBD1,TGTGCCAGCAGTACCTCTCAGACAGGGGCCTATGGCTACACCTTC,CASSTSQTGAYGYTF
TRBV19,TRBJ2-2,few,.,TGTGCCAGTAGTTGGAATGACGGGAACACCGGGGAGCTGTTTTTT,CASSWNDGNTGELFF
TRBV29-1,TRBJ2-1,many,TRBD2,TGCAGCGTTGTCCCCCCCCTACTAGCGGGGGGGTTCCATGAGCAGTTCTTC,CSVVPPLLAGGFHEQFF